Each of the 7 T cell receptor beta chains below was sequenced from the same sample in a study of T cell changes during pregnancy in multiple sclerosis. The assay was immunoSEQ multiplex PCR, and TCRdb's table has in-frame clones only and misses some. The table lists some 63,000 clones, around 90% of them singletons, with 0.85% to 0.9% in the top ten. The starting material was peripheral blood, obtained before pregnancy. Receptors were obtained from a female donor with multiple sclerosis, enrolled in a pregnancy study.

V is TRBV7-2 and J is TRBJ2-5; TRBD2 matches at 7 bases. V trimming: 5 bases; J trimming: 4 bases; junction bases outside the gene matches: 16. Per the germline V gene, CDR1 is SGHTA and CDR2 is FQGNSA. The CDR3 extends over 17 amino acids. In DNA, the CDR3 is TGTGCCAGCAGCCTGTTAGCGGTTGGGGGGGGAGGAGAGACCCAGTACTTC. This encodes CASSLLAVGGGGETQYF.

The rearrangement uses TRBV14 and TRBJ2-4; 7 nucleotides align to TRBD1. The CDR3 extends over 12 amino acids. Germline-derived CDR1 and CDR2 are SGHDN and FVKESK. The V gene end was trimmed by 4 bases and the J gene end by 8 bases; junction bases not matched to a gene: 2. DNA for the CDR3: TGTGCCAGCAGCCCCAGGGGGTACATTCAGTACTTC. This gives the protein CASSPRGYIQYF.

CDR3 sequence (DNA): TGTGCCAGCAGCTTGGCTAGCGGGAACTATGGCTACACCTTC. Translating it yields CASSLASGNYGYTF. This chain uses TRBV5-5 with TRBJ1-2; D is uncertain. This CDR3 spans 14 amino acids. V was pared by 0 bases and J by 2 bases, with 8 bases between. The germline V gene encodes CDR1 SGHKS and CDR2 YYEKEE (reference sequence).

The CDR3 loop is CASSLRQGHSYEQYF. The DNA of the CDR3 is TGTGCCAGCAGCTTACGACAGGGCCATTCCTACGAGCAGTACTTC. The chain employs TRBV7-9 and TRBJ2-7; TRBD1 matches at 7 bases. V was pared by 2 bases and J by 1 base, with 5 bases of the junction left unmatched. CDR1 is SEHNR and CDR2 is FQNEAQ in the germline V gene (reference sequence). This CDR3 contains 15 residues.

The chain couples TRBV11-2 to TRBJ2-2, with TRBD1 as a possible D gene (6 bases). Germline V gene sequence: CDR1 SGHAT, CDR2 FQNNGV. The CDR3 is 14 residues long. Trimming removed 0 bases at V and 15 bases at J, with 17 bases between. This CDR3 is CASSLEGPTGKMFF. The CDR3 bases are TGTGCCAGCAGCTTAGAGGGTCCTACAGGGAAAATGTTTTTT.

V and J are TRBV6-1 and TRBJ1-2; 7 nucleotides line up with TRBD1. Trimming cost V 7 bases and J 0 bases; bases outside gene matches: 8. Germline V lookup: CDR1 MNHNS, CDR2 SASEGT. This CDR3 spans 15 amino acids. The CDR3: CASTGQSSANYGYTF. In DNA form, the CDR3 reads TGTGCCAGCACGGGACAGTCCTCCGCTAACTATGGCTACACCTTC.

V is TRBV7-2 and J is TRBJ1-1; perhaps TRBD1 as D (5 bases). CDR1 is SGHTA, CDR2 FQGNSA, per germline. CDR3 length equals 14 residues. Trimming removed 8 bases from V and 4 bases from J, with 17 bases in between. CDR3 sequence (DNA): TGTGCCAGCTTGATGGGGGGGTGGGGCACTGAAGCTTTCTTT. Amino acid sequence: CASLMGGWGTEAFF. The variable domain in full, completed from reference TRBV7-2 and TRBJ1-1, reads GAGVSQSPSNKVTEKGKDVELRCDPISGHTALYWYRQSLGQGLEFLIYFQGNSAPDKSGLPSDRFSAERTGGSVSTLTIQRTQQEDSAVYLCASLMGGWGTEAFFGQGTRLTVV.